The next 23 T cell receptor beta chains were all read from a single sample in a study of T-cell reconstitution after alpha-beta-depleted transplantation in children. Researchers prepared the TCRbeta library using unique molecular identifiers, the study reports. Via MiXCR, TCRdb re-called the PCR reads, giving one row per CDR3 protein. The sample shows roughly 300,000 distinct CDR3 sequences, about 10% of them seen only once. The sequenced sample was PBMCs from the stem cell graft donor, obtained from the stem cell graft. The receptors stem from a human donor who donated a stem cell graft to a child with SCID.

Many counts were recorded for this clonotype. This chain links TRBV29-1 with TRBJ2-1; 10 bases fit TRBD1. Germline V gives CDR1 SQVTM, CDR2 ANQGSEA. The V and J ends lost 4 bases and 5 bases, in that order; junction bases with no gene match: 5. There are 14 residues in the CDR3. The CDR3 region is CSVGSGTGDNEQFF. In DNA, the CDR3 is TGCAGCGTTGGGTCCGGGACAGGGGACAATGAGCAGTTCTTC.

This clonotype was recorded at least ten times. The chain employs TRBV12-3 or TRBV12-4 and TRBJ2-3; D is ambiguous. The CDR3 is 11 amino acids. Trimming left V 6 bases short and J 4 bases short, with 5 bases between. In DNA form, the CDR3 reads TGTGCCAGCAGCTTATCAGATACGCAGTATTTT. It specifies CASSLSDTQYF.

This rearrangement joins TRBV7-9 to TRBJ2-7, with a weak D call TRBD1 (6 bases). With 5 bases removed from V and 4 bases from J, the gap between germline ends came to 18 bases. This CDR3 contains 15 residues. Germline V gene lookup returns CDR1 SEHNR and CDR2 FQNEAQ (reference sequence). The CDR3 DNA is TGTGCCAGCAGCCCAGGGGCCGAGTCCCCATACGAGCAGTACTTC. Amino acids: CASSPGAESPYEQYF.

CDR3 residues: CASSTSETVGELYEQYF. Here the CDR3 DNA reads TGTGCCAGCAGTACGAGCGAGACAGTGGGAGAACTTTACGAGCAGTACTTC. This sequence joins TRBV12-3 or TRBV12-4 and TRBJ2-7; TRBD1 or TRBD2 may be the D gene (5 bases each). V lost 5 bases and J lost 4, with 24 bases in between. The CDR3 consists of 17 residues.

This clonotype came up a few times. The J gene is TRBJ2-2, the V gene TRBV24-1, with D perhaps matching TRBD1 (5 bases). Germline CDR1 reads KGHDR; CDR2 reads SFDVKD. This CDR3 region has 13 residues. V gave up 7 bases and J gave up 2 bases, with 7 bases separating them. CDR3 sequence reads: CATRDSNTGELFF. CDR3 coding DNA: TGTGCCACCAGAGACAGTAACACCGGGGAGCTGTTTTTT.

The chain combines TRBV14 with TRBJ1-4; possibly TRBD1 for D (5 bases). The CDR3 loop spans 16 amino acids. Germline V lookup: CDR1 SGHDN, CDR2 FVKESK. Trimming cost V 0 bases and J 4 bases, with 12 bases left between them. DNA for the CDR3: TGTGCCAGCAGCCAAGAGGCGGGACCCTATAATGAAAAACTGTTTTTT. Its translation is CASSQEAGPYNEKLFF. The full variable domain, rest sourced from reference TRBV14 and TRBJ1-4, is EAGVTQFPSHSVIEKGQTVTLRCDPISGHDNLYWYRRVMGKEIKFLLHFVKESKQDESGMPNNRFLAERTGGTYSTLKVQPAELEDSGVYFCASSQEAGPYNEKLFFGSGTQLSVL.

The chain employs TRBV7-6 and TRBJ2-2, with D uncertain. Germline lookup yields CDR1 SGHVS and CDR2 FNYEAQ. V dropped 11 bases and J dropped 0 bases, with 7 bases sitting between them. The CDR3 is 12 residues long. The CDR3 DNA reads as TGTGCCGGCATTACGAACACCGGGGAGCTGTTTTTT. It yields the protein CAGITNTGELFF.

This clonotype has a handful of counts. V gene TRBV11-2 combines with J gene TRBJ2-5, with 10 bases fitting TRBD2. This CDR3 is 16 amino acids long. V lost 0 bases, J lost 3 bases, and 4 bases stayed unmatched. Germline assignment: CDR1 SGHAT and CDR2 FQNNGV. The CDR3 nucleotides read TGTGCCAGCAGCTTAGAACCTGGGACTAGCGAAGAGACCCAGTACTTC. Translation: CASSLEPGTSEETQYF.

In its sample, this clonotype was seen a few times. The V and J genes are TRBV3-1 and TRBJ2-1, with TRBD2 matching over 8 bases. In germline, CDR1 is LGHDT, CDR2 YNNKEL (reference sequence). J was trimmed by 8 bases and V by 3 bases; bases with no gene match: 3. This CDR3 region has 13 residues. CDR3 region: CASSHGLAYEQFF. The CDR3 DNA follows: TGTGCCAGCAGCCATGGACTAGCCTATGAGCAGTTCTTC.

The chain employs TRBV3-1 and TRBJ1-1; the D is unclear. Trimming stripped 4 bases from V and 12 bases from J, with 15 bases between. This CDR3 comprises 12 residues. Looked up from germline, CDR1 is LGHDT and CDR2 is YNNKEL (reference sequence). The CDR3 spells CASSPWRGTTFF. CDR3 coding DNA: TGTGCCAGCAGCCCCTGGCGGGGTACAACTTTCTTT. The full variable domain, its missing parts supplied by reference TRBV3-1 and TRBJ1-1, is DTAVSQTPKYLVTQMGNDKSIKCEQNLGHDTMYWYKQDSKKFLKIMFSYNNKELIINETVPNRFSPKSPDKAHLNLHINSLELGDSAVYFCASSPWRGTTFFGQGTRLTVV.

The chain joins TRBV7-2 to TRBJ2-5, with no clear D. V shed 5 bases and J shed 5 bases, with 15 bases lying between them. This CDR3 has 14 residues. The germline V gene encodes CDR1 SGHTA and CDR2 FQGNSA. The CDR3 region is CASSPGWVQETQYF. In DNA form, the CDR3 reads TGTGCCAGCAGCCCGGGTTGGGTGCAGGAGACCCAGTACTTC.

This clonotype was found a few times. The chain couples TRBV6-1 to TRBJ2-1; 7 nucleotides align to TRBD1. Trimming removed 5 bases from V and 5 bases from J; junction bases left unmatched: 9. Germline CDR1 MNHNS, CDR2 SASEGT. This CDR3 contains 15 residues. This CDR3 is CASSKRQGMDNEQFF. The CDR3 DNA sequence: TGTGCCAGCAGTAAGAGACAGGGCATGGACAATGAGCAGTTCTTC.

This clonotype was observed a handful of times. The chain has TRBV5-1 and TRBJ2-7, with 10 bases identical to TRBD1. Germline loops: CDR1 SGHRS, CDR2 YFSETQ. J gave up 2 bases and V 4 bases, and 3 bases lay outside the gene matches. CDR3 size: 14 residues. In DNA form, the CDR3 reads TGCGCCAGCAGCAAGGACAGGGGGACCTACGAGCAGTACTTC. Its protein is CASSKDRGTYEQYF.

J is TRBJ2-7 and V is TRBV20-1; D uncertain. The CDR3 spans 10 residues. Germline values: CDR1 DFQATT, CDR2 SNEGSKA (reference sequence). With 6 bases removed from V and 5 bases from J, the gap between germline ends came to 8 bases. CDR3 bases: TGCAGTGCCATAGGGAACGAGCAGTACTTC. It encodes CSAIGNEQYF.

This clonotype was picked up a small number of times. The rearrangement links TRBV5-5 to TRBJ2-3; 8 bases are shared with TRBD1. Trimming removed 4 bases from V and 6 bases from J; junction bases left unmatched: 10. The germline V gene encodes CDR1 SGHKS and CDR2 YYEKEE (reference sequence). The CDR3 spans 15 residues. The CDR3 coding sequence is TGTGCCAGCAGCCTACCGACAGGGGTTCGGGATACGCAGTATTTT. Translating gives CASSLPTGVRDTQYF.

The rearrangement uses TRBV7-8 and TRBJ2-1, with TRBD2 matching 15 bases. Trimming at V came to 5 bases and at J to 4 bases, leaving 6 bases not matched to a gene. Per the germline V gene, CDR1 is SGHVS and CDR2 is FQNEAQ. This CDR3 is built from 17 residues. CDR3 sequence reads: CASSGGTSGGIYNEQFF. In DNA, the CDR3 is TGTGCCAGCAGCGGCGGGACTAGCGGGGGGATTTACAATGAGCAGTTCTTC.

This clonotype was seen only a few times. The rearrangement joins TRBV2 to TRBJ2-2; no clear D gene. This CDR3 has 13 residues. CDR1 and CDR2 from the germline V gene are SNHLY and FYNNEI. V was shortened by 4 bases and J by 6 bases, with 9 bases between the two germline ends. This chain's CDR3 is CASSVKRAGELFF. The CDR3 coding sequence is TGTGCCAGCAGTGTAAAACGCGCCGGGGAGCTGTTTTTT.

This clonotype has more than one count but fewer than ten. V gene TRBV12-3 or TRBV12-4 combines with J gene TRBJ2-4; 8 positions agree with TRBD1. J gave up 8 bases and V 8 bases, and 11 bases lay outside the gene matches. CDR3 size: 14 residues. The CDR3 here is CASRQGQEGDIQYF. CDR3 nucleotides: TGTGCCAGCCGACAGGGGCAGGAAGGTGACATTCAGTACTTC.

The V and J genes are TRBV6-2 or TRBV6-3 and TRBJ2-2; D remains ambiguous. The V gene lost 10 bases and the J gene lost 7 bases, with 10 bases spanning the gap. Looked up from germline, CDR1 is MNHEY and CDR2 is SVGEGT. The CDR3 runs 11 residues. This CDR3 reads CATGRVGELFF. CDR3 nucleotide sequence: TGTGCCACCGGTCGGGTCGGGGAGCTGTTTTTT.

The chain carries TRBV6-1 and TRBJ2-2; TRBD2 matches 7 bases. V was clipped by 7 bases and J by 4 bases; unmatched bases: 9. There are 15 residues in the CDR3. Germline values: CDR1 MNHNS, CDR2 SASEGT. CDR3 bases: TGTGCCAGCACCTCACTATGGGGGGGCACCGGGGAGCTGTTTTTT. It encodes CASTSLWGGTGELFF.

This clonotype was seen only a few times. The chain employs TRBV6-5 and TRBJ1-5, with D possibly being TRBD1 (5 bases). This CDR3 has 16 amino acids. Trimming removed 0 bases at V and 2 bases at J, with 11 bases between. Germline lookup yields CDR1 MNHEY and CDR2 SVGAGI. Here the CDR3 DNA reads TGTGCCAGCAGTTACTCGTCCCGGGGGGGCAATCAGCCCCAGCATTTT. Translating gives CASSYSSRGGNQPQHF.

The chain uses TRBV9 and TRBJ2-7; tentative D call: TRBD2 (5 bases). Trimming took off 0 bases at V and 0 bases at J, with 10 bases between the two ends. Germline V gene lookup returns CDR1 SGDLS and CDR2 YYNGEE. This CDR3 comprises 15 residues. The CDR3 region has the DNA TGTGCCAGCAGCGTAGGGGTCGGGGTCTCCTACGAGCAGTACTTC. It specifies CASSVGVGVSYEQYF.

The J gene is TRBJ1-6, the V gene TRBV5-4; D perhaps matches TRBD1 (5 bases). The CDR3 is made up of 14 amino acids. CDR1 and CDR2 from the germline V gene are SGHNT and YYREEE (reference sequence). V shed 0 bases and J shed 7 bases, with 8 bases lying between them. The CDR3 is CASSLGGFNSPLHF. The CDR3 DNA follows: TGTGCCAGCAGCTTGGGGGGGTTCAATTCACCCCTCCACTTT.